This T cell receptor (beta chain) was recorded in a study of cytomegalovirus exposure and HLA in healthy donors (dated by TCRdb to about 2017). As for the study more broadly: A later analysis indicated that the 95 to 150 validation repertoires were generated on the platform also employed for the 720 or so repertoires of the first cohort. Along with the roughly 700-subject first cohort, a separate validation cohort of some 130 different subjects was used. The study was designed to test whether signatures of past pathogen exposure could be identified by cataloging public T cell receptors. To predict cytomegalovirus infection status, the study brought together high-throughput TCR immunosequencing, statistical association of individual TCRs with disease status, and machine learning. What the study reported, not specific to this receptor: The authors suggested that the approach could potentially be extended to other disease states and immunological phenotypes. Subsequent analysis determined that TCRs grouped into clusters in the first cohort also showed a tendency toward co-occurrence across the 120 or so validation repertoires, and 94% of cluster scores exceeded 0. The study gave a list of 150 to 200 TCR beta chains associated with cytomegalovirus. In both the original and validation cohorts, the classifier was reported to diagnose cytomegalovirus status with high specificity and sensitivity. All 120 or so repertoires were used to score co-occurrence in the validation cohort in a later analysis, because that analysis had no HLA typing for the cohort. Most TCR sequences were observed very rarely across donors, whereas some public TCRs were present in many individuals. In vitro tests confirmed that three of the cytomegalovirus-associated TCR beta chains recognize cytomegalovirus antigens.

Library preparation used the immunoSEQ multiplex PCR assay. Per the source publication's procedure: A statistical classification framework was built to diagnose cytomegalovirus status from the catalog of TCR beta chain sequences. TCRdb holds this immuneACCESS table with in-frame rearrangements only. Some clones are missing; in checked studies, unresolved V genes explain under half, and the rest has no known cause. Clone size and V and J calls were adopted from that table, with D and trimming inferred from the DNA. In this sample the table shows approximately 39,000 clones, about 93% of which occur a single time. The ten largest clones add up to 3.3% of the sample. The donors were included in the validation cohort of 100 to 150 subjects, a group kept apart from the roughly 730-subject first cohort. V is clipped by 3 bases and J by 0 bases, and the sequence between their germline boundaries is 9 bases long. The CDR3 sequence holds 14 residues, the cysteine and phenylalanine included. Here the CDR3 DNA is all that survives: 42 bases in frame from base 1. Looking up the germline V gene yields CDR1 SGHRS and CDR2 YFSETQ.

About this clone itself: Its antigen target is currently unknown. Base qualities were left out, and no much larger clone turns up one base away.

The sequenced sample consisted of PBMCs. This TCR was sampled from a man aged 18 to 35 in good health and CMV-seronegative. The chain is assembled from TRBV5-1 and TRBJ1-1; perhaps TRBD1 is the D gene, with 6 bases matching. The encoded CDR3 is CASSSGDMNTEAFF. The nucleotide sequence reads TGCGCCAGCAGCTCAGGGGATATGAACACTGAAGCTTTCTTT.